This TCR beta chain comes out of a study of T-cell reconstitution after alpha-beta-depleted transplantation in children. Study conclusions and caveats: After transplant, at about two months, alpha-beta T cells were reportedly derived from several hundred expanded graft clones. Newly made T cells mostly supplied T-cell counts and diversity one year after transplant. Some patients showed high day-60 TCRbeta diversity, which derived from surviving recipient T cells and thymic progenitors.

This CDR3 is built from 14 residues. CDR1 and CDR2 (germline): DFQATT, SNEGSKA (reference sequence). The V and J ends lost 3 bases and 8 bases, in that order; junction bases with no gene match: 3. This clonotype was seen a few times. Its antigen remains unidentified. Unique molecular identifiers were incorporated when the TCRbeta library was constructed. TCRdb re-analysed the PCR reads in MiXCR, keeping a single row per CDR3 protein. Here the sample spans about a million distinct CDR3 sequences, less than 30% being singletons. This sequence joins TRBV20-1 and TRBJ2-2, with 13 bases matching TRBD2. This specimen was PBMCs, mostly from graft donor cells, taken 360 days after TCRalphabeta/CD19-depleted stem cell transplant. This sequence originates from a boy under two years old who had a stem cell transplant for SCID, so the T cells may come from the graft donor. The CDR3 here is CSARTSGGKGELFF. CDR3 DNA: TGCAGTGCTAGGACTAGCGGGGGGAAGGGGGAGCTGTTTTTT.